These T cell receptor beta chains were read from a single sample in a study of Graves' ophthalmopathy and Graves' hyperthyroidism. From the multiplex PCR reads, TCRdb called clonotypes with MiXCR, one entry per CDR3 protein. The top ten clones hold 5.5% to 8% of a sample with a few hundred thousand distinct CDR3 sequences, 15% of them seen once. The sequenced sample was peripheral blood. Every receptor here comes from a woman aged 18-35 years with stable Graves' hyperthyroidism. CDR3s include the opening cysteine and the closing phenylalanine or tryptophan. A D gene is named only where the DNA matches it firmly. For some rows the clone size is stated as once, few or many, or as a class when expanded; others skip it.

D gene	clone size	V gene	J gene	CDR3 protein	CDR3 DNA
.	many	TRBV7-3	TRBJ1-1	CASSPGAGNTEAFF	TGTGCCAGCAGCCCCGGGGCGGGGAACACTGAAGCTTTCTTT
TRBD1	many	TRBV7-8	TRBJ2-7	CASSRGTGTYEQYF	TGTGCCAGCAGCCGAGGGACAGGTACCTACGAGCAGTACTTC
.	.	TRBV28	TRBJ1-2	CASSLSPATNYGYTF	TGTGCCAGCAGTTTATCCCCAGCAACTAACTATGGCTACACCTTC
.	many	TRBV19	TRBJ1-2	CASSPGGVWSYTF	TGTGCCAGTAGCCCTGGTGGTGTTTGGAGCTACACCTTC
.	.	TRBV12-3/TRBV12-4	TRBJ2-2	CASRNRVLHTGELFF	TGTGCCAGCAGGAACCGGGTCCTACACACCGGGGAGCTGTTTTTT
.	many	TRBV6-5	TRBJ1-1	CASSYLVQGGVNTEAFF	TGTGCCAGCAGTTACCTGGTACAGGGAGGTGTGAACACTGAAGCTTTCTTT
.	many	TRBV15	TRBJ2-5	CATSRDAGSKQETQYF	TGTGCCACCAGCAGAGATGCAGGGTCCAAACAAGAGACCCAGTACTTC
.	.	TRBV24-1	TRBJ2-2	CATSDPGAEVSGELFF	TGTGCCACCAGTGACCCCGGGGCTGAGGTCTCCGGGGAGCTGTTTTTT
.	many	TRBV12-3/TRBV12-4	TRBJ2-7	CASSLYVTNDEQYF	TGTGCCAGCAGTTTATACGTGACAAACGACGAGCAGTACTTC
.	many	TRBV18	TRBJ2-7	CASSQAGTLIYEQYF	TGTGCCAGCTCACAAGCCGGGACACTTATCTACGAGCAGTACTTC
.	many	TRBV7-8	TRBJ1-5	CASSLPGSSNQPQHF	TGTGCCAGCAGCTTACCGGGAAGTAGCAATCAGCCCCAGCATTTT
TRBD1	many	TRBV20-1	TRBJ1-1	CSARAGQGHPEAFF	TGCAGTGCTAGGGCGGGACAGGGACATCCTGAAGCTTTCTTT
TRBD1	many	TRBV7-9	TRBJ1-1	CASSPGTGIDTEAFF	TGTGCCAGCAGCCCCGGGACAGGGATTGACACTGAAGCTTTCTTT
TRBD1	many	TRBV11-2	TRBJ2-7	CASSSPDRGPYEQYF	TGTGCCAGCAGCTCCCCGGACAGGGGTCCCTACGAGCAGTACTTC
.	few	TRBV6-5	TRBJ2-5	CASSYSGGHQETQYF	TGTGCCAGCAGTTACTCGGGGGGCCACCAGGAGACCCAGTACTTC
TRBD1	many	TRBV27	TRBJ2-2	CASSSYRGRLPGELFF	TGTGCCAGCAGTTCCTACAGGGGGCGACTACCCGGGGAGCTGTTTTTT
.	many	TRBV10-3	TRBJ2-2	CAISSTETTGELFF	TGTGCCATCAGTTCGACAGAGACCACCGGGGAGCTGTTTTTT
.	many	TRBV12-5	TRBJ1-1	CASGLGRANTEAFF	TGTGCTAGTGGTTTGGGGAGGGCGAACACTGAAGCTTTCTTT
.	many	TRBV29-1	TRBJ1-1	CSVEPLLNTEAFF	TGCAGCGTTGAACCTTTATTGAACACTGAAGCTTTCTTT
.	many	TRBV6-1	TRBJ2-2	CASSEWTAGSAGELFF	TGTGCCAGCAGTGAATGGACCGCCGGAAGTGCCGGGGAGCTGTTTTTT
.	many	TRBV19	TRBJ2-5	CASSWSSETEKTQYF	TGTGCCAGTAGTTGGTCTAGCGAGACGGAGAAGACCCAGTACTTC
.	many	TRBV3-1	TRBJ1-1	CASSQSGPQVAFF	TGTGCCAGCAGCCAATCGGGCCCCCAGGTAGCTTTCTTT
.	many	TRBV7-3	TRBJ2-5	CASSLMATPGETQYF	TGTGCCAGCAGCTTAATGGCCACCCCTGGGGAGACCCAGTACTTC
TRBD1	few	TRBV27	TRBJ2-2	CASRPSGTGGLGELFF	TGTGCCAGCAGGCCATCCGGGACAGGGGGCCTCGGGGAGCTGTTTTTT
.	.	TRBV6-5	TRBJ2-7	CASSYPNSPYEQYF	TGTGCCAGCAGTTACCCCAACAGTCCCTACGAGCAGTACTTC
.	many	TRBV6-5	TRBJ1-1	CASTSGHLNTEAFF	TGTGCCAGCACCTCGGGACATTTGAACACTGAAGCTTTCTTT
TRBD2	.	TRBV12-3/TRBV12-4	TRBJ2-2	CASSLGSPTSGISWELFF	TGTGCCAGCAGTTTAGGCTCCCCGACTAGCGGGATATCCTGGGAGCTGTTTTTT
.	.	TRBV3-1	TRBJ2-7	CASSQELAGISYEQYF	TGTGCCAGCAGCCAAGAGTTGGCTGGGATCTCCTACGAGCAGTACTTC
TRBD1	many	TRBV6-5	TRBJ1-2	CASSPSDGQAHRTF	TGTGCCAGCAGTCCCTCCGATGGACAGGCCCATCGCACCTTC
.	many	TRBV2	TRBJ1-2	CASSSGRPYYGYTF	TGTGCCAGCAGCTCCGGACGGCCCTACTATGGCTACACCTTC
.	many	TRBV12-3/TRBV12-4	TRBJ1-4	CASSLTDSNEKLFF	TGTGCCAGCAGTCTGACAGACAGTAATGAAAAACTGTTTTTT
TRBD2	many	TRBV6-2/TRBV6-3	TRBJ2-4	CASSPHTSGGAEGIQYF	TGTGCCAGCAGCCCCCATACTAGCGGGGGGGCGGAAGGCATTCAGTACTTC
.	many	TRBV13	TRBJ1-1	CASSSEENTEAFF	TGTGCCAGCAGCTCCGAGGAGAACACTGAAGCTTTCTTT
.	many	TRBV6-1	TRBJ2-5	CASSEAAVQETQYF	TGTGCCAGCAGTGAAGCTGCAGTCCAAGAGACCCAGTACTTC
.	many	TRBV5-1	TRBJ1-1	CASRLAAPNTEAFF	TGCGCCAGCAGACTCGCCGCCCCGAACACTGAAGCTTTCTTT
.	many	TRBV6-5	TRBJ1-2	CASSRVNYGYTF	TGTGCCAGCAGCAGGGTTAACTATGGCTACACCTTC
TRBD2	many	TRBV20-1	TRBJ2-7	CSASGTSFYEQYF	TGCAGTGCTAGTGGGACTAGCTTCTACGAGCAGTACTTC
.	many	TRBV29-1	TRBJ1-5	CSAQYSNQPQHF	TGCAGCGCTCAGTATAGCAATCAGCCCCAGCATTTT
.	many	TRBV6-5	TRBJ1-3	CASSYSSRGNTIYF	TGTGCCAGCAGTTACTCGAGTCGGGGAAACACCATATATTTT
TRBD1	few	TRBV11-1	TRBJ1-2	CASSHRDREEDEYGYTF	TGTGCCAGCAGCCACCGGGACAGGGAAGAAGATGAGTATGGCTACACCTTC
.	many	TRBV7-3	TRBJ1-5	CASSLTDSGNQPQHF	TGTGCCAGCAGCTTAACGGATTCGGGCAATCAGCCCCAGCATTTT
.	many	TRBV10-3	TRBJ1-6	CAISDRPPISPLHF	TGTGCCATCAGCGACAGGCCCCCTATCTCACCCCTCCACTTT
.	many	TRBV15	TRBJ1-2	CATSRDSTGRKGYTF	TGTGCCACCAGCAGAGATAGTACAGGGCGAAAGGGCTACACCTTC
.	many	TRBV6-2/TRBV6-3	TRBJ1-1	CASIEGPTEAFF	TGTGCCAGCATCGAGGGTCCCACTGAAGCTTTCTTT
.	many	TRBV19	TRBJ2-7	CASSIDVAGFEQYF	TGTGCCAGTAGTATAGATGTGGCAGGGTTCGAGCAGTACTTC
.	many	TRBV7-2	TRBJ2-7	CASSRTSSHRYEQYF	TGTGCCAGCAGCCGCACTAGTTCTCACCGCTACGAGCAGTACTTC